This entry features one TCR beta chain sequence. The sample originates from a study of blood T cell repertoires in COVID-19. About the research overall: Samples of COVID-19 (acute and convalescent) were obtained from the United States, Italy and Spain.

Per the original methods: Amplification of reference gene primers was used by the study to estimate nucleated cell counts. Profiling relied on immunoSEQ multiplex PCR, and the TCRdb table lists in-frame clones only, not all of them. V and J calls plus clone size are reproduced from that table; the DNA served to infer D and trimming. The sample has about 24,000 clones; 82% are singletons. V was shortened by 4 bases and J by 2 bases, with 11 bases between the two germline ends. In germline, CDR1 is KGHDR, CDR2 SFDVKD. The CDR3 is 14 amino acids. Sample: peripheral blood. The chain couples TRBV24-1 to TRBJ2-7; the D gene is possibly TRBD1 (5 bases). The sequence was collected from a human donor in a cohort sampled during active COVID-19. As DNA, the CDR3 is TGTGCCACCAGTGAGGGGCCACCAACCTACGAGCAGTACTTC. Its protein is CATSEGPPTYEQYF.